Described below is a single TCR beta chain sequence and its context. This clone was observed once. Its antigen is unknown. The input lacks base qualities; no much larger clone sits a single base away. The trial excluded patients who had a history of autoimmune disease or who were on systemic immunosuppression. Peripheral blood for TCR sequencing was drawn from every dose cohort at baseline, at cycle 4 day 1 and at cycle 7 day 1. The samples were taken from a phase I, first-in-human, multicenter, open-label dose-escalation trial of ivuxolimab. Adults with locally advanced or metastatic melanoma, renal cell carcinoma, hepatocellular carcinoma or head and neck squamous cell carcinoma were enrolled in the trial. Before TCR sequencing, CD4+ T cells and CD8+ T cells from peripheral blood were sorted into separate populations. This record belongs to a study of OX40 agonist ivuxolimab in advanced cancers. A note on the overall study: Ivuxolimab was a fully human IgG2 agonistic monoclonal antibody targeting the costimulatory receptor OX40 (CD134). Intravenous ivuxolimab was administered to patients every 2 weeks at six dose levels: 0.01, 0.1, 0.3, 1.5, 3 and 10 mg/kg. Of the roughly 53 patients in dose escalation, 19 had hepatocellular carcinoma, about 15 had melanoma, 9 had renal cell carcinoma and 9 had head and neck cancer. In the dose-escalation cohort, around four fifths of patients were male, and the mean age was approximately 60 years with a range of roughly 20 to 85. Prior anti-PD-1, anti-PD-L1 or anti-CTLA-4 therapy was permitted, and checkpoint inhibitors had been received by around 39% of dose-escalation patients. Partial responses were achieved by three dose-escalation patients, of whom one had hepatocellular carcinoma and two had cutaneous melanoma. Peripheral TCRbeta sequencing was intended to test whether TCR sequence diversity was altered and clonal T-cell expansion was caused by ivuxolimab. The paper covers the monotherapy dose-escalation part of the phase I ivuxolimab trial, which included N ≈ 50 patients.

To sequence the TCRbeta CDR3 region, genomic DNA was isolated from the sorted cells. The immunoSEQ Assay was used to sequence the TCRbeta CDR3 regions. This immuneACCESS table, as held by TCRdb, lists in-frame sequences with V and J called but not all clones. Of the missing ones, under half trace to an unresolved V gene in checked studies; the others have no known cause. Recorded for this sample are more than 55,000 clones; more than 80% of them occurred a single time. Roughly 8.2% of the sample goes to the ten largest clones. Here is what the overall study found, with its caveats: After ivuxolimab, expanded clones were on average more numerous among CD8+ T cells than among CD4+ T cells. Low levels of normalized T-cell clonal expansion were also shown by some nonresponding patients. In the 0.1-3.0 mg/kg groups, partial responders were among the patients with the lowest normalized peripheral clonal expansion, particularly in CD8+ T cells. Which antigens the clonally expanded peripheral T cells were specific for was not determined. At doses of 0.1 to 3.0 mg/kg, clonal expansion of both CD4+ and CD8+ blood T cells was observed from baseline to week 6.

A distance of 10 bases separates the germline ends of V and J, which lose 4 bases and 3 bases respectively. The germline V gene encodes CDR1 SQVTM and CDR2 ANQGSEA. The CDR3 runs 12 residues from the cysteine to the phenylalanine. Left in the record is the CDR3 DNA by itself, 36 bases read in frame from the first base. This chain joins TRBV29-1 to TRBJ2-7; the D segment may tentatively be TRBD1 or TRBD2, each giving 5 matched bases. This TCR came from an adult with an advanced solid tumor such as melanoma, head and neck, liver or kidney cancer. Here the sequenced sample was CD4+ or CD8+ T cells sorted from blood, taken in a trial of the OX40 agonist ivuxolimab. The DNA sequence is TGCAGCGTTGGAGAGGGGCGCTACGAGCAGTACTTC. Translated, it reads CSVGEGRYEQYF.